The 6 T cell receptor beta chains reported below all come from one sample, sequenced in a study of T cell responses to AZD1222 COVID-19 vaccine. TCRdb's copy holds only in-frame clones and misses some; the assay was immunoSEQ multiplex PCR. This sample yields some 110,000 clones, of which more than 80% are seen a single time; approximately 3.3% belongs to the top ten. The source material was peripheral blood, sampled on day 0 of AZD1222 vaccination. Receptors were obtained from an adult in good health.

The V call is TRBV7-8, the J call TRBJ2-2; no clear D. Trimming removed 2 bases at V and 1 base at J, with 11 bases between. The germline V gene encodes CDR1 SGHVS and CDR2 FQNEAQ. The CDR3 runs to 16 residues. The CDR3 DNA reads TGTGCCAGCAGCTTAACCCGTGGGGAGAACACCGGGGAGCTGTTTTTT. Amino acid sequence: CASSLTRGENTGELFF.

In nucleotides, the CDR3 is TGTGCCAGTAGTAAGACAGGGCTATACGAGCAGTACTTC. Encoded protein: CASSKTGLYEQYF. V gene TRBV19 combines with J gene TRBJ2-7, with 7 positions matching TRBD1. After removal of 4 bases from V and 4 bases from J, the junction contained 4 bases not matched to a gene. CDR1 and CDR2 (germline): LNHDA, SQIVND (reference sequence). There are 13 residues in the CDR3.

This rearrangement joins TRBV7-6 to TRBJ2-5, with 7 bases lining up with TRBD2. V was clipped by 4 bases and J by 3 bases; unmatched bases: 8. This CDR3 region has 15 residues. The germline V gene has CDR1 SGHVS and CDR2 FNYEAQ. The CDR3 DNA is TGTGCCAGCAGCTCTCGGGGGGTAGAAAAAGAGACCCAGTACTTC. Residues: CASSSRGVEKETQYF.

The chain employs TRBV7-2 and TRBJ1-1; D unresolved. The V end lost 1 base, the J end lost 3 bases, and 9 bases lay between the germline ends. In germline, CDR1 is SGHTA, CDR2 FQGNSA. This CDR3 region has 14 residues. Here the CDR3 reads CASSLGADYTEAFF. The CDR3 region has the DNA TGTGCCAGCAGCTTAGGGGCAGATTACACTGAAGCTTTCTTT.

The V and J genes are TRBV30 and TRBJ1-4; D is possibly TRBD1 (6 bases). The CDR3 sequence is 16 residues long. The V and J ends lost 0 bases and 10 bases respectively, with 21 bases between them. The germline V gene has CDR1 GTSNPN and CDR2 SVGIG (reference sequence). The CDR3 bases are TGTGCCTGGAGTGTACGGGGGGCCTTGCGTTCGGGAAAACTGTTTTTT. Encoded protein: CAWSVRGALRSGKLFF.

This chain links TRBV7-3 with TRBJ1-4; no reliable D call. The CDR3 is 15 residues long. Per the germline V gene, CDR1 is SGHTA and CDR2 is FQGTGA. Trimming pared 5 bases from V and 11 bases from J, leaving 21 bases between. The CDR3 region is CASSLRGGLMKKLFF. For the CDR3, the DNA is TGTGCCAGCAGCCTCCGTGGTGGGCTAATGAAGAAACTGTTTTTT.